Listed here are 27 T cell receptor beta chains from one sample, sequenced in a study of CD8+ T cells in alopecia areata. Following RNA extraction, reverse transcription yielded cDNA that acted as the sequencing template. Data came from immunoSEQ multiplex PCR; TCRdb stores just in-frame clones and leaves some out. The sample presents more than 250,000 clones, none singletons. Cell sorting was performed on pooled cutaneous lymph node cells with CD4, CD8alpha, NKG2D, NKG2ACE and other markers. The sample comprised CD4+ T cells sorted from a lymph node. Receptor source: a C3H/HeJ mouse with alopecia areata. The strain's MHC: H2-k.

Points on this clone: Gene names and germline match the mouse. Distinct nucleotide sequences in the sample also encode this CDR3. Partial CDR3 DNA: TGTGCCAGCGGTGCAGGGGGCTATAATTCGCCC. Its protein is CASGAGGYNSP. The full CDR3 protein is CASGAGGYNSPLYF. This chain connects TRBV13-2 to TRBJ1-6; 7 bases fit TRBD1. From the germline J gene comes the end of the CDR3, since the read stops 3 residues before it. TRBJ1-6 is an ORF; its function is uncertain. The CDR3 has 14 amino acids. Per the germline V gene, CDR1 is NNHNN and CDR2 is SYGAGS (reference sequence). Trimming took 3 bases from V and 3 from J; bases not matched to a gene: 0.

This clone was seen more than once but under ten times. Gene names and germline refer to mouse. The sequenced fragment ends 4 residues before the CDR3 boundary, so the rest is inferred from the germline J gene. The V gene is TRBV31, the J gene TRBJ1-1, with 9 bases aligning to TRBD1. From germline, CDR1 is GKSSPN and CDR2 SITVG. CDR3 length: 12 residues. This CDR3 reads CAWRGTGTEVFF. CDR3 DNA, as far as it was read: TGTGCCTGGAGGGGGACAGGGACA.

Note on this clone: The genes and germline here are from mouse. Read coverage stops 4 residues before the CDR3 terminus; the germline J gene supplies the remainder. The rearrangement links TRBV14 to TRBJ2-4, with 8 bases lining up with TRBD1. CDR1 and CDR2 (germline): SGHDT, FRDEAV. The CDR3 is 13 amino acids. CDR3 sequence: CASSLTGENTLYF. The covered CDR3 bases are TGTGCCAGCAGTCTGACAGGGGAAAAC.

This clone has a handful of counts. Gene names are the mouse ones. The read finishes 4 residues shy of the CDR3 end, and the germline J gene is used to complete it. The chain joins TRBV17 to TRBJ2-7; TRBD2 agrees at 12 bases. V shed 6 bases, J shed 0 bases, and the junction held 3 bases outside the gene matches. The CDR3 is 15 residues long. Germline loops: CDR1 MNHDT, CDR2 YYDKIL. The sequenced part of the CDR3 DNA is TGTGCTAGCAGCTCGGGACTGGGGGGCTCCTAT. Amino acids: CASSSGLGGSY. The whole CDR3 is CASSSGLGGSYEQYF.

Details on this clone: Gene names are mouse gene names. Coverage ceases 4 residues before the CDR3 finishes, and the germline J gene fills in the end. Within the sample, other DNA sequences also encode this same CDR3. V is TRBV13-3 and J is TRBJ1-2; a weak D match, TRBD1 (5 bases). Trimming took off 2 bases at V and 4 bases at J, with 9 bases between the two ends. From germline, CDR1 is NNHDY and CDR2 SYVADS. This CDR3 region has 13 residues. The CDR3 bases that were read are TGTGCCAGCAGTGACAGGGAGGGCTCC. Translation gives CASSDREGS. The full CDR3 protein is CASSDREGSDYTF.

This clone was seen only a few times. The genes are named according to mouse. Read coverage stops 4 residues before the CDR3 terminus; the germline J gene supplies the remainder. This chain connects TRBV5 to TRBJ2-3; TRBD1 matches at 12 bases. Germline V CDR1 and CDR2: LGHNA, YNLKQL (reference sequence). Trimming at V came to 0 bases and at J to 3 bases, leaving 4 bases not matched to a gene. CDR3 size: 17 residues. Partial CDR3 DNA: TGTGCCAGCAGCCAAGATTCGGGACAGGGGGCAGCAGAA. Its translation: CASSQDSGQGAAE. From start to end, the CDR3 is CASSQDSGQGAAETLYF.

In the case of this clone: Gene names and germline refer to mouse. The CDR3 end is not reached by the read, which stops 4 residues before it; the germline J gene fills it in. The J gene is TRBJ2-7, the V gene TRBV31; D might be TRBD2 (6 bases). V was pared by 1 base and J by 3 bases, with 7 bases between. CDR3 length: 12 residues. Germline lookup yields CDR1 GKSSPN and CDR2 SITVG. The CDR3 region is CAWSPGDYEQYF. The DNA read from the CDR3 is TGTGCCTGGAGTCCTGGGGACTAT.

This clone was observed a few times. Gene names refer to mouse genes. The DNA ends 4 residues before the CDR3 does, and the rest of the CDR3 is filled in from the germline J gene. At the DNA level, this CDR3 is encoded by other sequences in the same sample as well. The V gene is TRBV1, the J gene TRBJ2-7, with a possible D match to TRBD2 (6 bases). Germline V gives CDR1 NSQYPW, CDR2 LRSPGD (reference sequence). This CDR3 comprises 13 residues. The CDR3 loop is CTCSAAGTYEQYF. The part of the CDR3 DNA that was read is TGCACCTGCAGTGCAGCAGGGACTTAT.

This clone was seen only a few times. Here the gene names and germline are mouse. The read falls 4 residues short of the CDR3 end, and the missing part is taken from the germline J gene. This chain links TRBV2 with TRBJ2-1, with 9 nucleotides matching TRBD1. The CDR3 is 15 residues long. Losses at the gene ends were 0 bases for V and 3 bases for J; bases not matched to a gene: 0. Germline assignment: CDR1 LGHNA and CDR2 YSYQKL. The CDR3 DNA, read in part, is TGTGCCAGCAGCCAAGAGGGACAGGGCTATGCT. This encodes CASSQEGQGYA. In full, the CDR3 reads CASSQEGQGYAEQFF.

This clone was seen only a few times. The gene symbols are mouse symbols. The read terminates 4 residues ahead of where the CDR3 ends, so the germline J gene completes it. This chain links TRBV13-3 with TRBJ2-1; no clear D. Germline V gives CDR1 NNHDY, CDR2 SYVADS. V lost 6 bases and J 5 bases, leaving 18 bases between the germline ends. This CDR3 region has 15 residues. Partial CDR3 DNA: TGTGCCAGCATGAAAAGGGTCAGGAGCCATGCT. Translating gives CASMKRVRSHA. The full CDR3 protein reads CASMKRVRSHAEQFF.

This clone was seen more than once but under ten times. Here the gene names and germline are mouse. The CDR3 end lies 4 residues beyond the end of the read and is filled in from the germline J gene. The chain links TRBV31 to TRBJ1-2; tentatively, D is TRBD1 (5 bases). Germline V CDR1 and CDR2: GKSSPN, SITVG. The CDR3 spans 14 residues. The V and J ends lost 2 bases and 3 bases respectively, with 13 bases between them. The CDR3 DNA, read in part, is TGTGCCTGGAGTTTCCAGGGAGGGGACTCC. Translation gives CAWSFQGGDS. The complete CDR3 reads CAWSFQGGDSDYTF.

Concerning this clone itself: Mouse names are used for the genes. The read ends 4 residues before the CDR3 terminus; that terminus is restored from the germline J gene. V is TRBV13-2 and J is TRBJ2-2; 7 nucleotides agree with TRBD1. The CDR3 runs to 15 residues. The germline CDR1 and CDR2 sequences are NNHNN and SYGAGS (reference sequence). After removal of 2 bases from V and 1 base from J, the junction contained 2 bases not matched to a gene. The CDR3 sequence is CASGERDRNTGQLYF. The DNA read from the CDR3 is TGTGCCAGCGGTGAGCGGGACAGAAACACCGGG.

Of note for this clone: The gene symbols are mouse symbols. The CDR3 goes on 4 residues after the read ends, and that part is filled in from the germline J gene. This chain connects TRBV1 to TRBJ1-1, with D perhaps matching TRBD1 (5 bases). V lost 8 bases, J lost 1 base, and 5 bases lay in between. Germline V CDR1 and CDR2: NSQYPW, LRSPGD (reference sequence). The CDR3 runs 11 residues. Incomplete CDR3 DNA: TGCACCTGCGGACAAAACACA. Protein product: CTCGQNT. The CDR3 reads in full as CTCGQNTEVFF.

Remarks on this clone: Gene names follow the mouse nomenclature. The CDR3 end is not reached by the read, which stops 4 residues before it; the germline J gene fills it in. V gene TRBV19 combines with J gene TRBJ2-1; 11 positions agree with TRBD2. Unmatched junction bases numbered 8, after V lost 5 bases and J lost 1 base. Germline V gene data show CDR1 as FNHDT and CDR2 as SITEND (reference sequence). The CDR3 consists of 17 residues. CDR3 bases read: TGTGCCAGCAGGCCATTGACTGGGGGGGAAAACTATGCT. Its translation is CASRPLTGGENYA. Given in full, the CDR3 is CASRPLTGGENYAEQFF.

On this clone: The listed genes are named as in mouse. Sequencing ends 4 residues short of the CDR3 end; the germline J gene provides the rest. The same CDR3 can be traced to other DNA sequences in this sample. The chain combines TRBV19 with TRBJ1-1; TRBD1 matches at 9 bases. Trimming cost V 6 bases and J 1 base; bases outside gene matches: 1. CDR1 and CDR2 from the germline V gene are FNHDT and SITEND (reference sequence). CDR3 length: 13 residues. This CDR3 reads CASKGQGNTEVFF. CDR3 DNA, as far as it was read: TGTGCCAGCAAGGGACAGGGAAACACA.

Points on this clone: The gene symbols are mouse symbols. The read terminates 4 residues before the CDR3 end, so the remaining end is supplied by the germline J gene. The J gene is TRBJ1-1, the V gene TRBV13-1, with D perhaps matching TRBD1 (5 bases). The CDR3 contains 17 residues. V lost 0 bases and J 3 bases, leaving 18 bases between the germline ends. Germline V lookup: CDR1 NSHNY, CDR2 SYGAGN. CDR3 DNA, as far as it was read: TGTGCCAGCAGTGATGGTCTGGGGCGGGGGTTGGACACA. It specifies CASSDGLGRGLDT. The whole CDR3 sequence reads CASSDGLGRGLDTEVFF.

Notes on this clone: Mouse gene names and germline throughout. The read stops 4 residues short of the end of the CDR3; the missing end is completed from the germline J gene. The chain carries TRBV5 and TRBJ2-2, with a possible D match to TRBD2 (7 bases). Germline V gene lookup returns CDR1 LGHNA and CDR2 YNLKQL (reference sequence). The CDR3 sequence is 17 residues long. Trimming cost V 1 base and J 4 bases, with 16 bases left between them. The CDR3 here is CASSQVMGGVGTGQLYF. The part of the CDR3 DNA that was read is TGTGCCAGCAGCCAAGTCATGGGGGGCGTGGGCACCGGG.

A note on this clone: Germline and genes here are mouse. CDR3 bases read: TGTGCCAGCAGTGGTCTGGGGGTCAGTGCAGAA. It is translated as CASSGLGVSAE. The whole CDR3 sequence is CASSGLGVSAETLYF. The V call is TRBV13-1, the J call TRBJ2-3, with 7 bases identical to TRBD2. The CDR3 is cut off 4 residues early in the read; its end comes from the germline J gene. The CDR3 has 15 amino acids. V was clipped by 3 bases and J by 0 bases; unmatched bases: 4. Germline-derived CDR1 and CDR2 are NSHNY and SYGAGN.

This clone showed up many times. The gene names here belong to mouse. The read terminates 4 residues ahead of where the CDR3 ends, so the germline J gene completes it. Additional DNA sequences in this sample encode the identical CDR3. V gene TRBV13-3 combines with J gene TRBJ1-1, with D perhaps matching TRBD1 (6 bases). The germline gives CDR1 NNHDY, CDR2 SYVADS. The CDR3 totals 13 residues. V was clipped by 3 bases and J by 0 bases, with 6 bases between them. The part of the CDR3 DNA that was read is TGTGCCAGCAGTGGGACAGCAAACACA. Translated, it gives CASSGTANT. The entire CDR3 protein is CASSGTANTEVFF.

Of note for this clone: Any gene name here is a mouse gene name. The sequence runs out 4 residues before the end of the CDR3; the remainder is reconstructed from the germline J gene. Different DNA sequences within this sample yield the same CDR3. This chain connects TRBV13-2 to TRBJ2-5; D may be TRBD1 (6 bases). The CDR3 has 12 residues. Germline values: CDR1 NNHNN, CDR2 SYGAGS (reference sequence). The CDR3 loop is CASGEDRDTQYF. CDR3 bases read: TGTGCCAGCGGTGAAGACAGGGAC.

This clone showed up just a few times. Gene names follow the mouse nomenclature. The read ends 4 residues early relative to the CDR3; the germline J gene fills the gap. V gene TRBV5 combines with J gene TRBJ2-1, with 9 bases that match TRBD1. The CDR3 has 15 amino acids. Per the germline V gene, CDR1 is LGHNA and CDR2 is YNLKQL (reference sequence). Germline trimming cut 1 base from V and 4 bases from J; bases unmatched to any gene: 2. The CDR3 bases that were read are TGTGCCAGCAGCCAAGCAGACAGGGGGTATGCT. Protein: CASSQADRGYA. The full CDR3 protein reads CASSQADRGYAEQFF.

A word on this clone: Each gene name is a mouse one. The read stops 4 residues short of the end of the CDR3; the missing end is completed from the germline J gene. The chain is built from TRBV13-1 and TRBJ2-3, with 11 bases that match TRBD1. Germline V gives CDR1 NSHNY, CDR2 SYGAGN. J was trimmed by 1 base and V by 6 bases; bases with no gene match: 4. The CDR3 is 15 amino acids. The CDR3 reads CASNRDRGGAETLYF. CDR3 DNA (partial): TGTGCCAGCAACCGGGACAGGGGGGGTGCAGAA.

Ten or more counts support this clone. The germline and genes are mouse ones. The DNA ends 3 residues before the CDR3 does, and the rest of the CDR3 is filled in from the germline J gene. The chain employs TRBV13-2 and TRBJ1-6; 8 nucleotides match TRBD1. TRBJ1-6 is given ORF status, its function remaining uncertain. Germline-derived CDR1 and CDR2 are NNHNN and SYGAGS (reference sequence). The CDR3 spans 18 residues. V was pared by 2 bases and J by 4 bases, with 11 bases of the junction left unmatched. Partial CDR3 DNA: TGTGCCAGCGGTGAGCCCCGACAGGGGACGGGGTATAATTCGCCC. Amino acid sequence: CASGEPRQGTGYNSP. The CDR3 in full is CASGEPRQGTGYNSPLYF.

This clone was found a few times. Each gene name is a mouse one. The read terminates 4 residues ahead of where the CDR3 ends, so the germline J gene completes it. Other nucleotide sequences in the sample specify the same CDR3. The chain combines TRBV19 with TRBJ2-3; no clear D gene. Looked up from germline, CDR1 is FNHDT and CDR2 is SITEND (reference sequence). V dropped 6 bases and J dropped 1 base, with 6 bases sitting between them. The CDR3 covers 12 residues. The CDR3 bases that were read are TGTGCCAGCACGAGGGGTGCAGAA. Its protein product is CASTRGAE. The complete CDR3 reads CASTRGAETLYF. Drawing the rest from reference TRBV19 and TRBJ2-3, the complete variable domain is GGIITQTPKFLIGQEGQKLTLKCQQNFNHDTMYWYRQDSGKGLRLIYYSITENDLQKGDLSEGYDASREKKSSFSLTVTSAQKNEMAVFLCASTRGAETLYFGSGTRLTVL.

This clone showed up just a few times. All gene names here are mouse names. The read ends 4 residues early relative to the CDR3; the germline J gene fills the gap. The rearrangement uses TRBV17 and TRBJ2-7; 10 bases fit TRBD1. The CDR3 is made up of 13 amino acids. Per germline, CDR1 MNHDT and CDR2 YYDKIL. The V and J ends lost 8 bases and 2 bases, in that order; junction bases with no gene match: 3. CDR3 sequence: CASPGTGAYEQYF. The covered CDR3 bases are TGTGCTAGCCCCGGGACAGGGGCCTAT.

To note about this clone: These gene names are mouse names. The CDR3 end falls 4 residues outside the read, so it is completed with the germline J gene. The genes are TRBV13-2 and TRBJ2-3; a possible D gene is TRBD2 (7 bases). CDR3 length: 16 residues. The germline V and J ends were trimmed by 1 base and 0 bases, with 12 bases remaining between them. Germline V CDR1 and CDR2: NNHNN, SYGAGS (reference sequence). The part of the CDR3 DNA that was read is TGTGCCAGCGGTGATTGGGGGGCGACTAGTGCAGAA. Translated: CASGDWGATSAE. The entire CDR3 is CASGDWGATSAETLYF.

This clone was seen at least ten times. Gene names are mouse gene names. The read ends 4 residues before the CDR3 terminus; that terminus is restored from the germline J gene. The sample holds other DNA sequences that translate to the same CDR3. V is TRBV1 and J is TRBJ2-2; no firm D call. Germline CDR1 is NSQYPW and CDR2 is LRSPGD (reference sequence). V lost 0 bases and J lost 2, with 7 bases in between. The CDR3 is 15 residues long. CDR3 DNA, as far as it was read: TGCACCTGCAGTGCAGATGCTGGTAACACCGGG. The encoded protein is CTCSADAGNTG. The CDR3 reads in full as CTCSADAGNTGQLYF.